This T cell receptor beta chain was sequenced in a study of blood T cell repertoires in COVID-19. Study details: Acute and convalescent COVID-19 samples came from the United States, Italy and Spain. PBMCs, B-cell-depleted T cells, or T cells provided the cDNA or gDNA that made up the material.

In the authors' methods: The authors estimated nucleated cell counts from reference gene primer amplification. Only in-frame clones appear in the TCRdb table, and some are missing; sequencing was by immunoSEQ multiplex PCR. From that table come the V and J calls and clone size; the DNA was used to work out D and trimming. The table includes approximately 63,000 clones, 91% detected once. The CDR3 loop spans 15 amino acids. Germline-derived CDR1 and CDR2 are SGHTA and FQGNSA. J lost 5 bases, V lost 3 bases, and 5 bases had no gene match. The sample consisted of peripheral blood. The chain couples TRBV7-2 to TRBJ2-3, with 10 bases lining up with TRBD2. The receptor was isolated from a human donor in a cohort sampled during active COVID-19. CDR3 residues: CASSFSGGMIDTQYF. The CDR3 region has the DNA TGTGCCAGCAGCTTTAGCGGGGGGATGATAGATACGCAGTATTTT.